These 21 T cell receptor beta chains originate from one sample sequenced in a study of cytomegalovirus exposure and HLA in healthy donors. Data came from immunoSEQ multiplex PCR; TCRdb stores just in-frame clones and leaves some out. The sample consists of tens of thousands of clones, approximately 90% of them appearing once. Sequencing was performed on PBMCs. The receptors here all came from a woman under 30 in good health and CMV-seronegative.

The J gene is TRBJ2-1, the V gene TRBV19, with 8 bases identical to TRBD2. CDR1 and CDR2 (germline): LNHDA, SQIVND (reference sequence). Losses at the gene ends were 7 bases for V and 3 bases for J; bases not matched to a gene: 5. The CDR3 consists of 14 residues. CDR3 sequence (DNA): TGTGCCAGTAAGTTAGCGGGACGCTACAATGAGCAGTTCTTC. Its protein product is CASKLAGRYNEQFF.

The chain joins TRBV7-9 to TRBJ2-7; D uncertain. The length of the CDR3 is 14 residues. V shed 5 bases and J shed 3 bases, with 14 bases lying between them. Per the germline V gene, CDR1 is SEHNR and CDR2 is FQNEAQ (reference sequence). The CDR3 DNA reads as TGTGCCAGCAGCCTCACATCAGAAAGCTACGAGCAGTACTTC. Protein: CASSLTSESYEQYF.

This sequence joins TRBV7-8 and TRBJ2-2; TRBD1 aligns across 11 bases. Losses at the gene ends were 5 bases for V and 5 bases for J; bases not matched to a gene: 4. Germline V gene sequence: CDR1 SGHVS, CDR2 FQNEAQ. The CDR3 loop spans 15 amino acids. CDR3 protein: CASSPRDRGTGELFF. The CDR3 nucleotides are TGTGCCAGCAGCCCACGGGACAGGGGGACCGGGGAGCTGTTTTTT.

The rearrangement joins TRBV6-1 to TRBJ2-7, with D uncertain. Germline V gene lookup returns CDR1 MNHNS and CDR2 SASEGT. V was pared by 1 base and J by 6 bases, with 4 bases between. This CDR3 is 11 amino acids long. The CDR3 coding sequence is TGTGCCAGCAGTGAAGTCTCCGAGCAGTACTTC. Encoded protein: CASSEVSEQYF.

V is TRBV9 and J is TRBJ1-4, with a tentative D call TRBD1 (5 bases). Looked up from germline, CDR1 is SGDLS and CDR2 is YYNGEE. The CDR3 is 14 amino acids. V was pared by 5 bases and J by 4 bases, with 12 bases between. CDR3 residues: CASSVGQGNEKLFF. The CDR3 DNA reads as TGTGCCAGCAGTGTGGGGCAAGGTAATGAAAAACTGTTTTTT. Variable domain in full (rest from reference TRBV9 and TRBJ1-4): DSGVTQTPKHLITATGQRVTLRCSPRSGDLSVYWYQQSLDQGLQFLIQYYNGEERAKGNILERFSAQQFPDLHSELNLSSLELGDSALYFCASSVGQGNEKLFFGSGTQLSVL.

This rearrangement joins TRBV18 to TRBJ2-1; 7 nucleotides align to TRBD2. Germline trimming cut 2 bases from V and 3 bases from J; bases unmatched to any gene: 4. The germline gives CDR1 KGHSH, CDR2 LQKENI. The CDR3 has 15 residues. The CDR3 region is CASSPSGAHYNEQFF. CDR3 DNA: TGTGCCAGCTCACCAAGCGGGGCACACTACAATGAGCAGTTCTTC.

The chain combines TRBV4-3 with TRBJ2-1, with 9 positions matching TRBD2. Unmatched junction bases numbered 5, after V lost 7 bases and J lost 1 base. In germline, CDR1 is LGHNA, CDR2 YSLEER. The CDR3 runs to 15 residues. The CDR3 DNA sequence: TGCGCCAGCACCCGGACTAGCGAGTCCTACAATGAGCAGTTCTTC. This translates into CASTRTSESYNEQFF.

The table lists this clone with a count of one. The V and J genes are TRBV2 and TRBJ1-2; D uncertain. Germline assignment: CDR1 SNHLY and CDR2 FYNNEI. This CDR3 region has 11 residues. The germline V and J ends were trimmed by 5 bases and 13 bases, with 14 bases remaining between them. CDR3 coding DNA: TGTGCCAGCAGTCAGACCGCCGACTGCACCTTC. The encoded protein is CASSQTADCTF.

This sequence joins TRBV27 and TRBJ2-4, with 8 bases aligning to TRBD1. The germline gives CDR1 MNHEY, CDR2 SMNVEV (reference sequence). The CDR3 length is 16 residues. V gave up 2 bases and J gave up 2 bases; unmatched junction bases: 5. CDR3 region: CASSLADRGPKNIQYF. The CDR3 DNA sequence: TGTGCCAGCAGTTTAGCCGACAGGGGCCCCAAAAACATTCAGTACTTC.

This rearrangement joins TRBV7-8 to TRBJ2-2; D is perhaps TRBD2 (7 bases). The CDR3 length is 15 residues. V shed 1 base and J shed 4 bases, with 10 bases lying between them. Germline CDR1 and CDR2: SGHVS and FQNEAQ. This chain's CDR3 is CASSLGGGGTGELFF. For the CDR3, the DNA is TGTGCCAGCAGCTTAGGGGGGGGCGGCACCGGGGAGCTGTTTTTT.

This rearrangement joins TRBV2 to TRBJ1-3, with a possible D match to TRBD1 (6 bases). The CDR3 is 13 residues long. The V gene lost 0 bases and the J gene lost 7 bases, with 7 bases spanning the gap. Looked up from germline, CDR1 is SNHLY and CDR2 is FYNNEI. CDR3: CASSEARGNTIYF. CDR3 bases: TGTGCCAGCAGTGAAGCAAGGGGGAACACCATATATTTT.

The CDR3 coding sequence is TGTGCCAGCAGCTTAGGAAGACATAGTGGTCACAATGAGCAGTTCTTC. Translation gives CASSLGRHSGHNEQFF. The V and J genes are TRBV13 and TRBJ2-1, with D unclear. V was clipped by 0 bases and J by 5 bases, with 14 bases between them. CDR1 and CDR2 from the germline V gene are PRHDT and FYEKMQ (reference sequence). CDR3 length: 16 residues. Supplemented by reference TRBV13 and TRBJ2-1, the full variable domain reads AAGVIQSPRHLIKEKRETATLKCYPIPRHDTVYWYQQGPGQDPQFLISFYEKMQSDKGSIPDRFSAQQFSDYHSELNMSSLELGDSALYFCASSLGRHSGHNEQFFGPGTRLTVL.

This clone was counted once. The rearrangement joins TRBV5-5 to TRBJ2-5; maybe TRBD1 (6 bases). The CDR3 covers 14 residues. Trimming took off 4 bases at V and 2 bases at J, with 12 bases between the two ends. Germline V CDR1 and CDR2: SGHKS, YYEKEE (reference sequence). CDR3 region: CASSRGQIQETQYF. The CDR3 nucleotides are TGTGCCAGCAGCAGAGGACAGATACAAGAGACCCAGTACTTC.

The rearrangement joins TRBV6-5 to TRBJ2-7; unclear D gene. Germline values: CDR1 MNHEY, CDR2 SVGAGI. The CDR3 is 13 amino acids. Trimming removed 6 bases at V and 4 bases at J, with 13 bases between. CDR3 in amino acids: CASSPSPRYEQYF. In DNA form, the CDR3 reads TGTGCCAGCAGCCCATCCCCCAGGTACGAGCAGTACTTC.

The rearrangement links TRBV5-4 to TRBJ2-5; 7 bases are a match to TRBD2. Germline-derived CDR1 and CDR2 are SGHNT and YYREEE (reference sequence). The CDR3 has 16 residues. Trimming cost V 0 bases and J 5 bases; bases outside gene matches: 10. Here the CDR3 DNA reads TGTGCCAGCAGCTTGGCCGGCGCGGGAGTGAGCGAGACCCAGTACTTC. It codes for CASSLAGAGVSETQYF. The variable domain in full, with the rest retrieved from reference TRBV5-4 and TRBJ2-5, is ETGVTQSPTHLIKTRGQQVTLRCSSQSGHNTVSWYQQALGQGPQFIFQYYREEENGRGNFPPRFSGLQFPNYSSELNVNALELDDSALYLCASSLAGAGVSETQYFGPGTRLLVL.

This chain joins TRBV10-3 and TRBJ1-1; D possibly corresponds to TRBD1 (5 bases). With 2 bases removed from V and 7 bases from J, the gap between germline ends came to 17 bases. The CDR3 has 15 amino acids. Germline V CDR1 and CDR2: ENHRY, SYGVKD. The CDR3 bases are TGTGCCATCAGTGAGCCCGGGGGGTACCGGGTTGAAGCTTTCTTT. Protein product: CAISEPGGYRVEAFF.

This sequence joins TRBV4-3 and TRBJ2-7; TRBD1 matches 7 bases. CDR1 and CDR2 (germline): LGHNA, YSLEER. V lost 3 bases and J lost 0; bases outside the gene matches: 5. This CDR3 is built from 15 residues. CDR3 DNA: TGCGCCAGCAGCCAGGTGAACAGGGGCTCCTACGAGCAGTACTTC. It yields the protein CASSQVNRGSYEQYF.

This clone was recorded a few times. V and J are TRBV5-1 and TRBJ2-2; TRBD2 matches at 10 bases. Germline V gene lookup returns CDR1 SGHRS and CDR2 YFSETQ. The CDR3 totals 17 residues. V trimming: 4 bases; J trimming: 4 bases; junction bases outside the gene matches: 10. Written as DNA, the CDR3 is TGCGCCAGCAGCCGGATCGGACTAGCGGAGGCCACCGGGGAGCTGTTTTTT. Translated, it gives CASSRIGLAEATGELFF.

Here the CDR3 reads CASRPPGETQYF. The DNA for the CDR3 is TGTGCCAGCAGGCCGCCCGGTGAGACCCAGTACTTC. The gene calls are TRBV7-2 and TRBJ2-5; D call uncertain. Looked up from germline, CDR1 is SGHTA and CDR2 is FQGNSA. The CDR3 covers 12 residues. Between the trimmed V and J ends, which lost 6 bases and 5 bases, there was a span of 10 bases. The complete variable domain, with remaining parts taken from reference TRBV7-2 and TRBJ2-5, reads GAGVSQSPSNKVTEKGKDVELRCDPISGHTALYWYRQSLGQGLEFLIYFQGNSAPDKSGLPSDRFSAERTGGSVSTLTIQRTQQEDSAVYLCASRPPGETQYFGPGTRLLVL.

The chain joins TRBV7-7 to TRBJ2-1; TRBD2 might be the D (5 bases). The germline V and J ends were trimmed by 0 bases and 4 bases, with 10 bases remaining between them. Germline CDR1 and CDR2: SSHAT and FNYEAQ (reference sequence). The CDR3 consists of 15 residues. DNA of the CDR3: TGTGCCAGCAGCTTAGCCGGTACTAGTTACAATGAGCAGTTCTTC. This codes for CASSLAGTSYNEQFF.

This chain uses TRBV13 with TRBJ2-7; TRBD2 aligns across 11 bases. V lost 5 bases, J lost 1 base, and 4 bases stayed unmatched. Germline V CDR1 and CDR2: PRHDT, FYEKMQ (reference sequence). The CDR3 loop spans 15 amino acids. The DNA for the CDR3 is TGTGCCAGCAGCGTCCGACTAGCGGGGTCCTACGAGCAGTACTTC. Protein: CASSVRLAGSYEQYF.